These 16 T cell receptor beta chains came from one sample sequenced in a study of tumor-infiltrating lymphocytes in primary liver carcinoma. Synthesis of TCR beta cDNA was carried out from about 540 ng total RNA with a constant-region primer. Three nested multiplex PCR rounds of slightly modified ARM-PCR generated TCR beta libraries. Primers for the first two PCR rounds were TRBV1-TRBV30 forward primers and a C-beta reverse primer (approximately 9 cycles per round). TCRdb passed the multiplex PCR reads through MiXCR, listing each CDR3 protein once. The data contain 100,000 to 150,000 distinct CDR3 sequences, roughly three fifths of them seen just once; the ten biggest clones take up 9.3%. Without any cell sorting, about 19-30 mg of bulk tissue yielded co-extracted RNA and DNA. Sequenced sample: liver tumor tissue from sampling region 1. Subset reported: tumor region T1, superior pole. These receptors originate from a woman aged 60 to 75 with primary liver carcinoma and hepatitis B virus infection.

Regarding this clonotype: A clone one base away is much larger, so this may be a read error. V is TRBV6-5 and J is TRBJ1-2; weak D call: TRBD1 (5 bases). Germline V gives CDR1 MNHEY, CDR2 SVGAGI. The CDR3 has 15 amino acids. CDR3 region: CASSYSREGRYDYTF. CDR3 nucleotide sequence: TGTGCCAGCAGTTACTCGCGAGAGGGGCGCTATGACTACACCTTC.

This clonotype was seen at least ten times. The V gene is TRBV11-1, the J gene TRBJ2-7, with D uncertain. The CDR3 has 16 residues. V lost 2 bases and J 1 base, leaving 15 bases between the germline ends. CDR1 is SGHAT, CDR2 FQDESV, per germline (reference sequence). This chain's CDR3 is CASSLNPFGQSYEQYF. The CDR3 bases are TGTGCCAGCAGCTTAAACCCCTTCGGGCAATCCTACGAGCAGTACTTC.

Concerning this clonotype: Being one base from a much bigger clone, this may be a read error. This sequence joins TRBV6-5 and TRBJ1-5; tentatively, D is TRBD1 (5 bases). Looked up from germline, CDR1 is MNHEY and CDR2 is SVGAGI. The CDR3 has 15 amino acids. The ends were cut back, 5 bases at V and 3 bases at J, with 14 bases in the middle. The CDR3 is CASSINDRFNQPQHF. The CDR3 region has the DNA TGTGCCAGCAGTATAAACGACAGATTCAATCAGCCCCAGCATTTT.

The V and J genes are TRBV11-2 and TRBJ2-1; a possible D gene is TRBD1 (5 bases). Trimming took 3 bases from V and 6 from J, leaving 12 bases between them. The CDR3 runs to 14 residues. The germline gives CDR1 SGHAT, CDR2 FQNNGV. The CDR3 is CASSLGPCSNEQFF. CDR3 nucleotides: TGTGCCAGCAGCTTGGGGCCTTGCTCCAATGAGCAGTTCTTC.

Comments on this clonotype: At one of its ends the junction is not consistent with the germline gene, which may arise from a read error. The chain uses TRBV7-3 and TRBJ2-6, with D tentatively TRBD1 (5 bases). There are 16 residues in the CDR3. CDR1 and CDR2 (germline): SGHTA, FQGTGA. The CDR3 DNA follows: TGTGCCAGCATCTTAGGGGCCACCTCTGGGGCCAACGTCCTGACTTTC. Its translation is CASILGATSGANVLTF.

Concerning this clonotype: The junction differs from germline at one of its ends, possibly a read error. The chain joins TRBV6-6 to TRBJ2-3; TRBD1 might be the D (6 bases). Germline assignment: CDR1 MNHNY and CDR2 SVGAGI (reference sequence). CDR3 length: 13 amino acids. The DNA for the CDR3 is TGTGCTAGCGTTCAGGGGAGCACAGATACGCGGTATTTT. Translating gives CASVQGSTDTRYF.

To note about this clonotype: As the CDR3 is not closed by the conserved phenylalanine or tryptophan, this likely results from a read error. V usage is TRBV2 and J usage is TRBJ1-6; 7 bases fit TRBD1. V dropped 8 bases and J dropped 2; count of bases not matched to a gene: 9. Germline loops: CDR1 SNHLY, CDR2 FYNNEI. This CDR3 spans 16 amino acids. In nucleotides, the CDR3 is TGTGCCAGCTCAAGGCAGGGGGAACCCTATAATTCACCCCTCCACTCT. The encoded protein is CASSRQGEPYNSPLHS.

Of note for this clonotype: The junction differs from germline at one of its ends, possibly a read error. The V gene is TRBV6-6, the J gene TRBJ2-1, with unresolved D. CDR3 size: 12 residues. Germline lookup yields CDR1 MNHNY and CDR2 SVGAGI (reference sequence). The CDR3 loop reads CASSYSGIEQFF. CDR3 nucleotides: TGTGCCAGCAGTTACTCGGGTATTGAGCAGTTCTTT.

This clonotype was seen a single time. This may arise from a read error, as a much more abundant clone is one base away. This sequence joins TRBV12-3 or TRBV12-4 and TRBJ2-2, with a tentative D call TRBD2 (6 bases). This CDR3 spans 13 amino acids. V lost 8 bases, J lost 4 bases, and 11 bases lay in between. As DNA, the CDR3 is TGTGCCAGCCGCATGGAGGGCACCGGGGAGCTGTTTTTT. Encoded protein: CASRMEGTGELFF.

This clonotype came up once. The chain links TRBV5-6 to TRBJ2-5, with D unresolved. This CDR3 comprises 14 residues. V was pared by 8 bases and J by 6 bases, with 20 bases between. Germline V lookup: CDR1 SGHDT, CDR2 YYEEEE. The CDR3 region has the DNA TGTGCCAGTAGACCCCTTCCGGGCACCAAGACCCAGTACTTC. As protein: CASRPLPGTKTQYF.

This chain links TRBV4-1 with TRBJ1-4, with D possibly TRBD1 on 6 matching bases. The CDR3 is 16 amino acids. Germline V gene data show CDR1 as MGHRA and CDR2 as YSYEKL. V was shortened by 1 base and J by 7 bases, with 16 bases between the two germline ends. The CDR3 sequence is CASSQVQGSLSEKLFF. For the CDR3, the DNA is TGCGCCAGCAGCCAAGTGCAGGGGTCCTTAAGTGAAAAACTGTTTTTT.

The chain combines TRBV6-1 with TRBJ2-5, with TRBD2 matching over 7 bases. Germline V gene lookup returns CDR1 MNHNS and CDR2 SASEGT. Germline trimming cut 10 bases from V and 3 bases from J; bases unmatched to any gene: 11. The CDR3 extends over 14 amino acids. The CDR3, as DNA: TGTGCCAATAAAGAAGGACTAGGAGAAGAGACCCAGTACTTC. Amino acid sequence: CANKEGLGEETQYF.

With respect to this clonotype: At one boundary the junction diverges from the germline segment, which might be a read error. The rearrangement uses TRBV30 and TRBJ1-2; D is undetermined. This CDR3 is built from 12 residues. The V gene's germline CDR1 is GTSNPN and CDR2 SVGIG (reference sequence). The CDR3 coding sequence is TGTGCCTGGAGTGACGATGACTATAGCTACACCTTC. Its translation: CAWSDDDYSYTF.

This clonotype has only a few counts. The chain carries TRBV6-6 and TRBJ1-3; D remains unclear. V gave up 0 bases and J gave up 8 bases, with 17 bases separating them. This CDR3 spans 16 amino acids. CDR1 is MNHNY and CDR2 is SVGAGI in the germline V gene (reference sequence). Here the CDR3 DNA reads TGTGCCAGCAGTTACTCGATGGGTAGTGTTCGAGACACCATATATTTT. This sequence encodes CASSYSMGSVRDTIYF.

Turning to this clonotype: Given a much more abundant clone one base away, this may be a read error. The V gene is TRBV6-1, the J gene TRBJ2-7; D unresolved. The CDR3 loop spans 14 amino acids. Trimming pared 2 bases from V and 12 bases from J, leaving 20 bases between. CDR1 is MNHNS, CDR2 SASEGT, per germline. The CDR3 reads CASSEHFGSISRYF. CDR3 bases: TGTGCCAGCAGTGAACATTTCGGGTCGATTAGTCGGTACTTC.

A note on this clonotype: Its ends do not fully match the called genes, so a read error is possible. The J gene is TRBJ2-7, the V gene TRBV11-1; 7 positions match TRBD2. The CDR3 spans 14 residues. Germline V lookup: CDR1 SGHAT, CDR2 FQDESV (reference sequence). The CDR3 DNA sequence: TGTGCCAGCAGCCTAAGCGGGCGGGAGCACGAGCAGCAGTTC. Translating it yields CASSLSGREHEQQF.